This is a list of T cell receptor beta chains from one sample in a study of cytomegalovirus exposure and HLA in healthy donors. Data came from immunoSEQ multiplex PCR; TCRdb stores just in-frame clones and leaves some out. Here the sample spans about 180,000 clones, about 86% being singletons. The sequencing input was PBMCs. The receptors come from a woman aged 25 to 39 in good health and CMV-seronegative. Each CDR3 is given with its conserved first and last residue. Each record gives: J gene, V gene, clone size, D gene, CDR3 DNA, CDR3 protein. D genes are given only for firm matches. Size values are once, few and many counts, or a class for expanded clones, and some rows have none.

TRBJ1-2 TRBV2 . . TGTGCCAGCAGTGATAGTAACTATGGCTACACCTTC CASSDSNYGYTF
TRBJ2-7 TRBV2 once TRBD2 TGTGCCAGCAGTGAAGCTCTAGCGGGATCAAACGAGCAGTACTTC CASSEALAGSNEQYF
TRBJ2-7 TRBV28 . TRBD1 TGTGCCAGCAGTTTATCTAGGACAGGGTCCTACGAGCAGTACTTC CASSLSRTGSYEQYF
TRBJ2-4 TRBV10-2 . TRBD2 TGCGCCAGCAGTGCCGGACTAGAGCCAAAGTCCAAAAACATTCAGTACTTC CASSAGLEPKSKNIQYF
TRBJ1-5 TRBV27 . . TGTGCCAGCAGCTCCGGACAGTTACGTCAGCCCCAGCATTTT CASSSGQLRQPQHF
TRBJ2-2 TRBV5-5 . . TGCGCCAGCAGCCAAGATTCCTCCCCACAGGGCGGGGAGCTGTTTTTT CASSQDSSPQGGELFF
TRBJ2-3 TRBV5-4 . TRBD2 TGTGCCAGCAGCTTGGTTGTGACTAGCGGGAGAGGCACAGATACGCAGTATTTT CASSLVVTSGRGTDTQYF
TRBJ2-5 TRBV7-9 . . TGTGCCAGCAGCCTATCATTCCAAGAGACCCAGTACTTC CASSLSFQETQYF
TRBJ2-2 TRBV5-5 . TRBD2 TGTGCCAGCAGTTTTCGGACTAGCGGGGGGCCTCCGAACACCGGGGAGCTGTTTTTT CASSFRTSGGPPNTGELFF
TRBJ2-3 TRBV4-2 . TRBD1 TGTGCCAGCAGCCAGGCGAGACAGGGAGATCGAAGCACAGATACGCAGTATTTT CASSQARQGDRSTDTQYF
TRBJ2-7 TRBV6-5 . . TGTGCCAGCAGTTTCCGCTACGAGCAGTACTTC CASSFRYEQYF
TRBJ2-7 TRBV7-9 once TRBD1 TGTTCCAGCAGCTTAAGTCGGGACAGGTACGAGCAGTACTTC CSSSLSRDRYEQYF
TRBJ1-2 TRBV5-4 . TRBD1 TGTGCCAGCAGCTGGACAGGGTCTAACTATGGCTACACCTTC CASSWTGSNYGYTF
TRBJ2-7 TRBV5-1 few . TGCGCCAGCTCCGGACAGGAGGGCTACGAGCAGTACTTC CASSGQEGYEQYF
TRBJ1-1 TRBV7-2 . . TGTGCCAGCAGCTCGGACAGAATGAACACTGAAGCTTTCTTT CASSSDRMNTEAFF
TRBJ1-1 TRBV5-6 . TRBD1 TGTGCCAGCAGCTTGGAGGGGGCGGACACTGAAGCTTTCTTT CASSLEGADTEAFF
TRBJ2-1 TRBV7-9 . TRBD2 TGTGCCAGCAGCGCCGGGACTAGTCGCGATGAGCAGTTCTTC CASSAGTSRDEQFF
TRBJ2-3 TRBV15 . TRBD2 TGTGCCACCAGCAGAGATCTTAGCGGGACAGATACGCAGTATTTT CATSRDLSGTDTQYF
TRBJ2-4 TRBV18 . . TGTGCCAGCTCACCGACTGGGGGGTATCAGTACTTC CASSPTGGYQYF
TRBJ1-2 TRBV14 . TRBD1 TGTGCCAGCAGCCAAGATTGGACAGGGGGGACCTTC CASSQDWTGGTF
TRBJ1-1 TRBV28 few TRBD1 TGTGCCAGCAGTTTATTTAGGACAGGTAACACTGAAGCTTTCTTT CASSLFRTGNTEAFF
TRBJ1-1 TRBV29-1 . TRBD1 TGCAGCGTCCCTGCTACCGGGACAGGGGGCGAATCGACTGAAGCTTTCTTT CSVPATGTGGESTEAFF
TRBJ2-1 TRBV27 . TRBD2 TGTGCCAGCAGTCCTACTAGCGGGAGGGCCATCAATGAGCAGTTCTTC CASSPTSGRAINEQFF
TRBJ1-4 TRBV7-2 . TRBD1 TGTGCCAGCAGGGTGACAGGGGGCAATGAAAAACTGTTTTTT CASRVTGGNEKLFF
TRBJ1-1 TRBV29-1 . . TGCAGCGTTCATTTGGACAGGAACACTGAAGCTTTCTTT CSVHLDRNTEAFF
TRBJ2-7 TRBV27 . TRBD1 TGTGCCAGCAGTTTACGACAGGGCCGCTACGAGCAGTACTTC CASSLRQGRYEQYF
TRBJ1-1 TRBV29-1 few . TGCAATTGGGGGGGGGACTTCTTT CNWGGDFF
TRBJ2-7 TRBV27 . . TGTGCCAGCAGTCCCGCGGCCTCCTACGAGCAGTACTTC CASSPAASYEQYF
TRBJ2-3 TRBV2 . . TGTGCCAGCAGTCAAGGAATTAGTCGCACAGATACGCAGTATTTT CASSQGISRTDTQYF
TRBJ2-7 TRBV10-2 . TRBD2 TGCGCCAGCAGCGGGACTAGCGGGAGTTACGAGCAGTACTTC CASSGTSGSYEQYF
TRBJ2-1 TRBV7-2 . TRBD2 TGTGCCAGCAGCCGTGCGGGGGATTCGGATGAGCAGTTCTTC CASSRAGDSDEQFF
TRBJ1-5 TRBV15 . TRBD1 TGTGCCACCAGCAGTTGGACAGGGGGGTATCAGCCCCAGCATTTT CATSSWTGGYQPQHF
TRBJ2-6 TRBV4-3 . . TGCGCCAGCAGCCAAGGTTCAGGGGCTGGGGCCAACGTCCTGACTTTC CASSQGSGAGANVLTF
TRBJ2-2 TRBV7-7 . TRBD2 TGTGCCAGCAGCCCGTCTAGCGGGGGACCCGGGGAGCTGTTTTTT CASSPSSGGPGELFF
TRBJ2-3 TRBV28 . TRBD2 TGTGCCAGCAGTTTATCGCCCACTAGCGCCCTAAGCACAGATACGCAGTATTTT CASSLSPTSALSTDTQYF
TRBJ2-3 TRBV19 . . TGTGCCAGTAGCCCCTGGTTTGGGGTGGAGGGCTCAGATACGCAGTATTTT CASSPWFGVEGSDTQYF
TRBJ2-3 TRBV4-3 . TRBD2 TGCGCCAGCAGCCAAGATACGGGAGGACTAACAGATACGCAGTATTTT CASSQDTGGLTDTQYF
TRBJ1-1 TRBV15 . TRBD1 TGTGCCACCAGCAAGCCAGGGGGCGCGAGCACTGAAGCTTTCTTT CATSKPGGASTEAFF
TRBJ1-1 TRBV4-3 once . TGCGCCAGCAGCCAAGGCCCCTACCGGGACACAAACACTGAAGCTTTCTTT CASSQGPYRDTNTEAFF
TRBJ2-7 TRBV18 . TRBD2 TGTGCCAGCTCACCTCAGCGGGAGGGCCGCCACGAGCAGTACTTC CASSPQREGRHEQYF
TRBJ2-1 TRBV30 . TRBD2 TGTGCCTGGAGTCCTTGTGAGCGGGGGGCTACATACAATGAGCAGTTCTTC CAWSPCERGATYNEQFF
TRBJ1-2 TRBV10-3 . . TGTGCCATCACCGAAGGGGAAGGGGCTGGCTACACCTTC CAITEGEGAGYTF